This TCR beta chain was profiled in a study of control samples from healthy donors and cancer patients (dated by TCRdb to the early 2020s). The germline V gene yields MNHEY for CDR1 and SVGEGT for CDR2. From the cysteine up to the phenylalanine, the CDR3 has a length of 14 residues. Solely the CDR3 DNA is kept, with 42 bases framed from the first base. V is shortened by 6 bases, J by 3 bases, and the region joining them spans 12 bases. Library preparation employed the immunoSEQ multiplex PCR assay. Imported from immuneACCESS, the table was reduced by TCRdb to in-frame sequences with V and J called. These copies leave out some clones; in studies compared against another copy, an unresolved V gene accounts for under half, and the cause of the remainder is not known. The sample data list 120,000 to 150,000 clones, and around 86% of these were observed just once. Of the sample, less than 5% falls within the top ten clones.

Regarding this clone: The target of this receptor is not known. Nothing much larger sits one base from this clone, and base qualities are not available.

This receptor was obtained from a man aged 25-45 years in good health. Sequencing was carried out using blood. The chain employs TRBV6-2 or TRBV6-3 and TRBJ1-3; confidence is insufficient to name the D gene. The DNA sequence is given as TGTGCCAGCAGCCGAGATCGGGGTGGAAACACCATATATTTT. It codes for CASSRDRGGNTIYF.